The 13 T cell receptor beta chains given below trace back to one sample, sequenced in a study of shared clonotypes between healthy human individuals. The protocol was immunoSEQ multiplex PCR, while the TCRdb copy is restricted to in-frame clones and leaves out a portion. The sample comprises roughly 1,000,000 clones, 78% of which are singletons, and more than 0.45% rests with the top ten. Input material: memory CD4+ T cells from PBMCs. Subset noted: CD45RA-negative fraction. The receptors were sampled from a man aged 18 to 30 in good health. Some clones in this sample may be carry-over from other donors' samples.

In DNA, the CDR3 is TGTGCCAGCAGAGAGGGGCGGACGGGAGCGGCCGGGGAGCTGTTTTTT. This encodes CASREGRTGAAGELFF. V and J are TRBV7-2 and TRBJ2-2, with a tentative D call TRBD2 (6 bases). This CDR3 is built from 16 residues. V lost 6 bases, J lost 6 bases, and 20 bases lay in between. Looked up from germline, CDR1 is SGHTA and CDR2 is FQGNSA. Supplemented by reference TRBV7-2 and TRBJ2-2, the full variable domain reads GAGVSQSPSNKVTEKGKDVELRCDPISGHTALYWYRQSLGQGLEFLIYFQGNSAPDKSGLPSDRFSAERTGGSVSTLTIQRTQQEDSAVYLCASREGRTGAAGELFFGEGSRLTVL.

V gene TRBV19 combines with J gene TRBJ2-4, with 8 bases identical to TRBD1. Per germline, CDR1 LNHDA and CDR2 SQIVND (reference sequence). Trimming removed 5 bases from V and 1 base from J; junction bases left unmatched: 7. The CDR3 has 16 amino acids. The CDR3 reads CASSFPTGAAKNIQYF. The CDR3 region has the DNA TGTGCCAGTAGTTTTCCGACAGGGGCGGCCAAAAACATTCAGTACTTC.

This clone turned up a few times. At one of its ends the junction is not consistent with the germline gene, which may arise from a read error. The V and J genes are TRBV5-6 and TRBJ2-1, with D possibly TRBD2 on 5 matching bases. This CDR3 spans 15 amino acids. The germline V gene encodes CDR1 SGHDT and CDR2 YYEEEE. The CDR3 sequence: CASTLTLWGANEQFF. The CDR3 DNA is TGTGCCAGCACCTTGACACTCTGGGGAGCTAATGAGCAGTTCTTC. Full variable domain (missing parts from reference TRBV5-6 and TRBJ2-1): DAGVTQSPTHLIKTRGQQVTLRCSPKSGHDTVSWYQQALGQGPQFIFQYYEEEERQRGNFPDRFSGHQFPNYSSELNVNALLLGDSALYLCASTLTLWGANEQFFGPGTRLTVL.

The chain joins TRBV7-9 to TRBJ1-1, with D tentatively TRBD1 (5 bases). V gave up 5 bases and J gave up 1 base, with 8 bases separating them. Per the germline V gene, CDR1 is SEHNR and CDR2 is FQNEAQ (reference sequence). The CDR3 consists of 13 residues. CDR3 nucleotide sequence: TGTGCCAGCAGCCGGACATCGAACACTGAAGCTTTCTTT. This sequence encodes CASSRTSNTEAFF. The full variable domain, completed using reference TRBV7-9 and TRBJ1-1, is DTGVSQNPRHKITKRGQNVTFRCDPISEHNRLYWYRQTLGQGPEFLTYFQNEAQLEKSRLLSDRFSAERPKGSFSTLEIQRTEQGDSAMYLCASSRTSNTEAFFGQGTRLTVV.

The chain joins TRBV7-2 to TRBJ2-2; D possibly corresponds to TRBD1 (6 bases). The CDR3 has 17 amino acids. CDR1 SGHTA and CDR2 FQGNSA come from the germline V gene. With 3 bases removed from V and 7 bases from J, the gap between germline ends came to 21 bases. The CDR3 here is CASSLVQGVVGRGELFF. CDR3 DNA sequence: TGTGCCAGCAGCTTGGTACAGGGAGTAGTAGGTCGCGGGGAGCTGTTTTTT.

This chain uses TRBV28 with TRBJ1-2; D is unclear. The CDR3 loop spans 16 amino acids. Germline V CDR1 and CDR2: MDHEN, SYDVKM. V was trimmed by 2 bases and J by 8 bases, leaving 21 bases between them. In DNA form, the CDR3 reads TGTGCCAGCAGTTTAAGTGGGTACGTGGCTGGGTCCGGCTACACCTTC. Protein: CASSLSGYVAGSGYTF.

Remarks on this clone: At one end, the junction sequence differs from germline, possibly due to a read error. This chain connects TRBV5-1 to TRBJ1-3; maybe TRBD1 (5 bases). Germline assignment: CDR1 SGHRS and CDR2 YFSETQ. The length of the CDR3 is 14 residues. The CDR3 DNA reads as TGCGCCAGTAGCTTGCGGGGGTTCGGAAACACCATATATTTT. Its protein is CASSLRGFGNTIYF.

The CDR3 DNA reads TGTGCCAGCAGCTTAGAGTCCGCGGTATCACCCCTCCACTTT. Translating gives CASSLESAVSPLHF. This rearrangement joins TRBV11-1 to TRBJ1-6; D is ambiguous. The CDR3 spans 14 residues. V lost 1 base and J 10 bases, leaving 11 bases between the germline ends. Germline V CDR1 and CDR2: SGHAT, FQDESV (reference sequence).

The J gene is TRBJ2-3, the V gene TRBV5-1, with TRBD2 as a possible D gene (6 bases). The germline CDR1 and CDR2 sequences are SGHRS and YFSETQ. The CDR3 extends over 15 amino acids. Deletions cut 6 bases from V and 0 bases from J, with 14 bases between. The CDR3 region is CASTPRGTSTDTQYF. Written as DNA, the CDR3 is TGCGCCAGCACCCCGCGCGGGACTAGCACAGATACGCAGTATTTT.

For this clone: Distinct nucleotide sequences in the sample also encode this CDR3. This chain's CDR3 is CASSVRTGGTGELFF. CDR3 in DNA: TGTGCCAGCAGCGTTAGGACTGGGGGCACCGGGGAGCTGTTTTTT. The chain joins TRBV9 to TRBJ2-2; D could derive from TRBD1 or TRBD2 (5 bases each). The CDR3 is 15 amino acids. Germline V lookup: CDR1 SGDLS, CDR2 YYNGEE. The V and J ends lost 2 bases and 4 bases respectively, with 12 bases between them.

This chain joins TRBV7-2 and TRBJ1-1; TRBD1 aligns across 8 bases. V lost 6 bases to trimming and J lost 4 bases; unmatched junction nucleotides: 7. The CDR3 loop spans 14 amino acids. The germline gives CDR1 SGHTA, CDR2 FQGNSA. The CDR3, as DNA: TGTGCCAGCAGTATAACAGGGGGTGGCACTGAAGCTTTCTTT. Translated, it gives CASSITGGGTEAFF.

This clone was detected only a few times. The gene calls are TRBV19 and TRBJ2-1; 8 bases are shared with TRBD2. This CDR3 region has 15 residues. The trim removed 4 bases at V and 5 bases at J, leaving 7 bases unmatched. CDR1 and CDR2 (germline): LNHDA, SQIVND (reference sequence). CDR3 DNA: TGTGCCAGTAGTAACGGGAGGGTCATGGACAATGAGCAGTTCTTC. Its protein is CASSNGRVMDNEQFF.

The CDR3 spells CASSETGSETQYF. Here the CDR3 DNA reads TGTGCCAGTAGTGAGACAGGGAGCGAGACCCAGTACTTC. This sequence joins TRBV19 and TRBJ2-5; TRBD1 matches at 7 bases. Germline CDR1 reads LNHDA; CDR2 reads SQIVND (reference sequence). This CDR3 has 13 residues. The trim removed 5 bases at V and 5 bases at J, leaving 5 bases unmatched.